The 4 T cell receptor beta chains listed next were all sequenced from one sample in a study of cytomegalovirus exposure and HLA in healthy donors. A multiplex PCR was run with 60 Vbeta primers and 13 Jbeta primers. Produced via immunoSEQ multiplex PCR; TCRdb's table is partial and in-frame only. The data contain approximately 140,000 clones, around 75% of them seen just once; the ten biggest clones take up 3.5%. The sequenced sample consisted of PBMCs. These receptors were taken from a human donor in good health.

This clone occurred once. CDR3 sequence reads: CASSGQSQETQYF. The CDR3 nucleotides read TGTGCCAGCAGTGGACAGAGTCAAGAGACCCAGTACTTC. The rearrangement joins TRBV28 to TRBJ2-5; tentative D call: TRBD1 (6 bases). The V gene lost 5 bases and the J gene lost 2 bases, with 9 bases spanning the gap. In germline, CDR1 is MDHEN, CDR2 SYDVKM. The CDR3 runs to 13 residues.

The chain links TRBV9 to TRBJ2-1; D might be TRBD1 (5 bases). V dropped 2 bases and J dropped 3 bases, with 12 bases sitting between them. CDR3 length: 15 residues. Germline V gene data show CDR1 as SGDLS and CDR2 as YYNGEE. The CDR3 is CASSVDVRDYNEQFF. CDR3 DNA: TGTGCCAGCAGCGTTGACGTCAGGGACTACAATGAGCAGTTCTTC.

The rearrangement uses TRBV19 and TRBJ1-2; 8 nucleotides line up with TRBD1. The V gene end was trimmed by 3 bases and the J gene end by 0 bases; junction bases not matched to a gene: 3. CDR3 length equals 15 residues. Germline CDR1 reads LNHDA; CDR2 reads SQIVND (reference sequence). The CDR3 here is CASSMGTGANYGYTF. The DNA of the CDR3 is TGTGCCAGTAGTATGGGGACAGGCGCTAACTATGGCTACACCTTC.

This clone was seen a few times. The chain couples TRBV6-4 to TRBJ1-2; TRBD1 aligns across 7 bases. CDR1 is MRHNA and CDR2 is SNTAGT in the germline V gene. This CDR3 comprises 17 residues. After removal of 4 bases from V and 4 bases from J, the junction contained 15 bases not matched to a gene. CDR3 nucleotide sequence: TGTGCCAGCAGTGGGGGACAGCACCCGTTAGACGGCTATGGCTACACCTTC. Protein product: CASSGGQHPLDGYGYTF.